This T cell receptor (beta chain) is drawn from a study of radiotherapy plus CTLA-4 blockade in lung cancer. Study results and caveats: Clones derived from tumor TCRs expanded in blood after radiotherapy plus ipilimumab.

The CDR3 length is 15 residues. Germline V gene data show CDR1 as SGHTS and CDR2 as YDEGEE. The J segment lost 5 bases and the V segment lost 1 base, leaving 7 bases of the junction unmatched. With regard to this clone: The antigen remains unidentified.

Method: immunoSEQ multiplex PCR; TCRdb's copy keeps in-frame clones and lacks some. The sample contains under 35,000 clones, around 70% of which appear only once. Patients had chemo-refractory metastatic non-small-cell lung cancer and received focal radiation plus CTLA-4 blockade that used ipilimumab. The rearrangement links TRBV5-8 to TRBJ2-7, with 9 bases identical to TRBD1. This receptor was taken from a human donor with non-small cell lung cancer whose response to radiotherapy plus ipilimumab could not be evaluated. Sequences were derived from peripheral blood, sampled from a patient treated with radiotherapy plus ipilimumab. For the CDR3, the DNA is TGTGCCAGCAGCTTGAGGACAGGGGCCCACGACGAGCAGTACTTC. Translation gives CASSLRTGAHDEQYF. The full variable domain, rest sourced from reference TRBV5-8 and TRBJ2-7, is EAGVTQSPTHLIKTRGQQATLRCSPISGHTSVYWYQQALGLGLQFLLWYDEGEERNRGNFPPRFSGRQFPNYSSELNVNALELEDSALYLCASSLRTGAHDEQYFGPGTRLTVT.